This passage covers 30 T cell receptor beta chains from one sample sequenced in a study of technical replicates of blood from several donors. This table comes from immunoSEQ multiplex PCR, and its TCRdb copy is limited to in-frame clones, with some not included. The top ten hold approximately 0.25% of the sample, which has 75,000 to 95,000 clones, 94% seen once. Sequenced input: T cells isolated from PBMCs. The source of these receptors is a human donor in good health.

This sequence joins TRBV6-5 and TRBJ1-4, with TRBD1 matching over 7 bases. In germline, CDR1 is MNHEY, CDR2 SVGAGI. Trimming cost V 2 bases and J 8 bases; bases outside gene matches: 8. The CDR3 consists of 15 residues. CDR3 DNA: TGTGCCAGCAGTTACGCATGGACAGGCTTAGAAAAACTGTTTTTT. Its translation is CASSYAWTGLEKLFF.

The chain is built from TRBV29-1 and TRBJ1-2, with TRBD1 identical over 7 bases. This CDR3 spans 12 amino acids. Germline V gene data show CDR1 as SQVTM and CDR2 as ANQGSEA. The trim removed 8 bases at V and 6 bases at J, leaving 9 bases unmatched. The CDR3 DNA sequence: TGCAGCTTCACGACAGGGACCGATGGCTACACCTTC. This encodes CSFTTGTDGYTF.

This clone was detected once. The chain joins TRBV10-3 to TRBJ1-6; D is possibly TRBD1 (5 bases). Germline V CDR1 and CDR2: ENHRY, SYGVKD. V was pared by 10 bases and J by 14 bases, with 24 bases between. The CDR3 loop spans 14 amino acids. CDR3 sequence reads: CATLGVIGGESLHF. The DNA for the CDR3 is TGTGCCACCTTAGGGGTGATCGGGGGGGAATCCCTCCACTTT.

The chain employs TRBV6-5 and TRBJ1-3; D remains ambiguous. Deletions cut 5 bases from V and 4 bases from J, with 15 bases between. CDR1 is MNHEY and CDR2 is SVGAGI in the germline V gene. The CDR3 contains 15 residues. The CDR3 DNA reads TGTGCCAGCAGTCCGACCTTAACGGGAGGAAACACCATATATTTT. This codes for CASSPTLTGGNTIYF.

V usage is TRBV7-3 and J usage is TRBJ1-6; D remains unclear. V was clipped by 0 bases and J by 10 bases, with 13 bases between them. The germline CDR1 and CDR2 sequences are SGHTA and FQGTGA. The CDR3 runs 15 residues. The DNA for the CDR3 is TGTGCCAGCAGCTTAACTTCCGGGAGTATCTCACCCCTCCACTTT. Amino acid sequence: CASSLTSGSISPLHF.

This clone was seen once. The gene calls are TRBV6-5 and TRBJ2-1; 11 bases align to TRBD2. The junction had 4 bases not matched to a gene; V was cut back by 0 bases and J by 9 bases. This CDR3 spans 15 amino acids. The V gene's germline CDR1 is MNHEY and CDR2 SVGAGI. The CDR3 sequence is CASSYSRLAGIEQFF. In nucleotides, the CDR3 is TGTGCCAGCAGTTACTCACGACTAGCGGGAATTGAGCAGTTCTTC.

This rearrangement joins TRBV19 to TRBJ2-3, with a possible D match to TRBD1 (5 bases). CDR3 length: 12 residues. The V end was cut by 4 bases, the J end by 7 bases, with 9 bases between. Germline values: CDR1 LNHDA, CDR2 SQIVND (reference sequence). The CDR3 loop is CASSKGANTQYF. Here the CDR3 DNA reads TGTGCCAGTAGTAAAGGGGCCAATACGCAGTATTTT.

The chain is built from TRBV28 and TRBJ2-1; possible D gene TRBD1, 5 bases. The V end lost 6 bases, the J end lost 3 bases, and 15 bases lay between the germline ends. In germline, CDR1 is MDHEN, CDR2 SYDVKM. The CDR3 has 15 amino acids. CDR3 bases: TGTGCCAGCAGCCCCAGGGTGGTCTTCTACAATGAGCAGTTCTTC. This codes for CASSPRVVFYNEQFF.

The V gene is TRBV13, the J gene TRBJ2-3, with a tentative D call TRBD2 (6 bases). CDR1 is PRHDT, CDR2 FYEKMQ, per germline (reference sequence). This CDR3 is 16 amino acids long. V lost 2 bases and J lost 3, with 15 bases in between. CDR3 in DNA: TGTGCCAGCAGCTTACAGGGACTGGAGAAAACAGATACGCAGTATTTT. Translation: CASSLQGLEKTDTQYF.

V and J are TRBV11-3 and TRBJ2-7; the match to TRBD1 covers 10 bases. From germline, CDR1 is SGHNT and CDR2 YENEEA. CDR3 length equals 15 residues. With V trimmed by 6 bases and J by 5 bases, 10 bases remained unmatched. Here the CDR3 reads CASRDRDRGLHEQYF. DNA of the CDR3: TGTGCCAGCAGAGACCGGGACAGGGGTTTGCACGAGCAGTACTTC.

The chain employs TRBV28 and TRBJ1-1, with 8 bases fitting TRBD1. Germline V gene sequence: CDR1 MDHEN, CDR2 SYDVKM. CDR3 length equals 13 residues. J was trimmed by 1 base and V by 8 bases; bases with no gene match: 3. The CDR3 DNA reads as TGTGCCAGCTTAGACAGGGGGAACACTGAAGCTTTCTTT. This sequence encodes CASLDRGNTEAFF. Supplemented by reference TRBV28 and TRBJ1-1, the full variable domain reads DVKVTQSSRYLVKRTGEKVFLECVQDMDHENMFWYRQDPGLGLRLIYFSYDVKMKEKGDIPEGYSVSREKKERFSLILESASTNQTSMYLCASLDRGNTEAFFGQGTRLTVV.

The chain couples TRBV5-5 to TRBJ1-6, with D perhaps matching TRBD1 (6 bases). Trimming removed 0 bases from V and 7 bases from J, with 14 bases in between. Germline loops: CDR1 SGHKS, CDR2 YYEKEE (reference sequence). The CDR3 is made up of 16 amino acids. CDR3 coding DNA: TGTGCCAGCAGCTTGGGGGGGCTATCCGGGAATTCACCCCTCCACTTT. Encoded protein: CASSLGGLSGNSPLHF.

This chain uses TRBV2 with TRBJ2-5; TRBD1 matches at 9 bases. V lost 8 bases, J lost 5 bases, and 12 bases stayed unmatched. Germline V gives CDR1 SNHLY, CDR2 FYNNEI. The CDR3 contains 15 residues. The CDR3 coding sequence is TGTGCCAGCCGTCGAGAGACAGGGGGTTTGGAGACCCAGTACTTC. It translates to CASRRETGGLETQYF.

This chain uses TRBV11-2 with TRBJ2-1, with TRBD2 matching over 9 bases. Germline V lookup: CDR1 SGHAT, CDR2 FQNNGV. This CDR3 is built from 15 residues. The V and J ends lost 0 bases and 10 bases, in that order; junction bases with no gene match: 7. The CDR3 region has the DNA TGTGCCAGCAGCTTAGATCCCTCTACTAGCGGGGAGCAGTTCTTC. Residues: CASSLDPSTSGEQFF.

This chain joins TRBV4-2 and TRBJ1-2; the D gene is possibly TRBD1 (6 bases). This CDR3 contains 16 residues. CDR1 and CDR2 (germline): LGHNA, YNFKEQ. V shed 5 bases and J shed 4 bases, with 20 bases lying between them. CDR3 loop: CASSASRDNPSYGYTF. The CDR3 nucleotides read TGTGCCAGCAGCGCTAGCCGGGACAATCCCTCCTATGGCTACACCTTC.

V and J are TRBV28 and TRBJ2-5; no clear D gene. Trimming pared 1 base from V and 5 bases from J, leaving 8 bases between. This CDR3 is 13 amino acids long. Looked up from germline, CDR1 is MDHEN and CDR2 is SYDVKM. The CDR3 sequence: CASSLSPRETQYF. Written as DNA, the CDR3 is TGTGCCAGCAGTTTATCCCCCAGGGAGACCCAGTACTTC. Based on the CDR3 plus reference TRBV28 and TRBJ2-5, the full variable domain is DVKVTQSSRYLVKRTGEKVFLECVQDMDHENMFWYRQDPGLGLRLIYFSYDVKMKEKGDIPEGYSVSREKKERFSLILESASTNQTSMYLCASSLSPRETQYFGPGTRLLVL.

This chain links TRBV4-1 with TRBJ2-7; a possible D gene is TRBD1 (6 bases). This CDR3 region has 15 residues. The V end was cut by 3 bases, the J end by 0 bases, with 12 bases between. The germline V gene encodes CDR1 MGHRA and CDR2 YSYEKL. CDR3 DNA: TGCGCCAGCAGCCAGGGCAGGGGCAACTCCTACGAGCAGTACTTC. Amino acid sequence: CASSQGRGNSYEQYF.

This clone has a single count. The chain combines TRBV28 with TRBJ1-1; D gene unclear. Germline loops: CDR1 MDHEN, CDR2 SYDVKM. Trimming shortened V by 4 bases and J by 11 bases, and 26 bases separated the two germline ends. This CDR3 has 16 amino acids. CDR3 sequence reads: CASSSSREIALRDAFF. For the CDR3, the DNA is TGTGCCAGCAGTTCCTCGAGGGAAATAGCCCTTAGAGACGCTTTCTTT. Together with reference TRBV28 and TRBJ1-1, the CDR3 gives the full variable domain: DVKVTQSSRYLVKRTGEKVFLECVQDMDHENMFWYRQDPGLGLRLIYFSYDVKMKEKGDIPEGYSVSREKKERFSLILESASTNQTSMYLCASSSSREIALRDAFFGQGTRLTVV.

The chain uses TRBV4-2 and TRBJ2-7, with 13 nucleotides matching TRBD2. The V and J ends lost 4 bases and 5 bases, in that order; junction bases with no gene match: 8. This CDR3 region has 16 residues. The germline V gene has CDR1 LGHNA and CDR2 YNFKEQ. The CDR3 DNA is TGTGCCAGCAGCCCGACGACTAGCGGGAGGTCTAACGAGCAGTACTTC. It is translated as CASSPTTSGRSNEQYF.

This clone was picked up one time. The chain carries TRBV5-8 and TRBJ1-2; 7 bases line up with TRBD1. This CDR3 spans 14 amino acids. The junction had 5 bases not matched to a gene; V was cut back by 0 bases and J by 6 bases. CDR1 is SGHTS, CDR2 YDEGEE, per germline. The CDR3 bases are TGTGCCAGCAGCTTGGCCACACAGGGGCATGGCTACACCTTC. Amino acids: CASSLATQGHGYTF.

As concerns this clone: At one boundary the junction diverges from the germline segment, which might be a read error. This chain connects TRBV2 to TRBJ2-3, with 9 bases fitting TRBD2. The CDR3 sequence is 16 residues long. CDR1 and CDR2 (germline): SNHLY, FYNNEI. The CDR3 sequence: CASSPYPGTSIDTQYF. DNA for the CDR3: TGTGCCAGCAGCCCCTACCCAGGGACTAGCATAGATACGCAGTATTTT.

The CDR3 reads CAGGTGEETQYF. CDR3 in DNA: TGTGCCGGAGGGACAGGGGAGGAGACCCAGTACTTC. The chain couples TRBV2 to TRBJ2-5; 10 nucleotides line up with TRBD1. The germline V gene has CDR1 SNHLY and CDR2 FYNNEI. This CDR3 is built from 12 residues. Trimming took 11 bases from V and 5 from J; bases not matched to a gene: 5.

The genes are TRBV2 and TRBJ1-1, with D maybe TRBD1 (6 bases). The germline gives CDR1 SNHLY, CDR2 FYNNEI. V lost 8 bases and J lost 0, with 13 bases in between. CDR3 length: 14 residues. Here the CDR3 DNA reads TGTGCCAGCGTAAAACAGGGACTGAACACTGAAGCTTTCTTT. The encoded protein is CASVKQGLNTEAFF.

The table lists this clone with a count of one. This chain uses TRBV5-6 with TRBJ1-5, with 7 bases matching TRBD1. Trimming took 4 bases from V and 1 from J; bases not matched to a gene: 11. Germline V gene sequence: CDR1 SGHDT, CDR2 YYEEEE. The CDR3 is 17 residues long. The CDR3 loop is CASSLNTGDGSNQPQHF. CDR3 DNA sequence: TGTGCCAGCAGCCTTAATACAGGGGACGGGAGCAATCAGCCCCAGCATTTT.

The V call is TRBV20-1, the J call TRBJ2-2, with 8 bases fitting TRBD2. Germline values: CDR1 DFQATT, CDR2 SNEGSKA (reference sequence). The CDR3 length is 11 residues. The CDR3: CSAGGVGELFF. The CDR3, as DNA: TGCAGCGCGGGGGGCGTCGGGGAGCTGTTTTTT.

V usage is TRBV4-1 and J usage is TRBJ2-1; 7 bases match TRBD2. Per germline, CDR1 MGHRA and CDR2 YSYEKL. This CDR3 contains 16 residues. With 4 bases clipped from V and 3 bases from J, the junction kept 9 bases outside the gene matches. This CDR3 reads CASSPLLAGDYNEQFF. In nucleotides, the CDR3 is TGCGCCAGCAGCCCCCTTTTGGCGGGGGACTACAATGAGCAGTTCTTC.

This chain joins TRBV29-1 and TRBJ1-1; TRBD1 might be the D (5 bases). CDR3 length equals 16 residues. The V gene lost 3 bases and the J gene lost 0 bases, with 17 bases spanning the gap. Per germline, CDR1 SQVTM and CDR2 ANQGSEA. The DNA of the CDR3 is TGCAGCGTTGATAACAGGTTGACCTATATGAACACTGAAGCTTTCTTT. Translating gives CSVDNRLTYMNTEAFF. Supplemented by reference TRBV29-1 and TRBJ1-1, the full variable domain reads SAVISQKPSRDICQRGTSLTIQCQVDSQVTMMFWYRQQPGQSLTLIATANQGSEATYESGFVIDKFPISRPNLTFSTLTVSNMSPEDSSIYLCSVDNRLTYMNTEAFFGQGTRLTVV.

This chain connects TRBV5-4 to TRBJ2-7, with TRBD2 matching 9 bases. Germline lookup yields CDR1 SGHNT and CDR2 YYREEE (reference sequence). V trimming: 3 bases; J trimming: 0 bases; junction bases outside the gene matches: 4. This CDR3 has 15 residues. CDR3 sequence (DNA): TGTGCCAGCAGCTCCGGGACTAGCAGCTCCTACGAGCAGTACTTC. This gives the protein CASSSGTSSSYEQYF.

CDR3 coding DNA: TGTGCCAGTAGTGAGGATCCCGAGTCCTACGAGCAGTACTTC. Its protein product is CASSEDPESYEQYF. The chain carries TRBV19 and TRBJ2-7; no clear D. Trimming stripped 5 bases from V and 1 base from J, with 12 bases between. The CDR3 loop spans 14 amino acids. Per germline, CDR1 LNHDA and CDR2 SQIVND (reference sequence).

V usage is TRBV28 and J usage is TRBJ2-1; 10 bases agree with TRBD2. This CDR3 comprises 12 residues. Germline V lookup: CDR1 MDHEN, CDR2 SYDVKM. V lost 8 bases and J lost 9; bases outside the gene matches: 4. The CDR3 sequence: CASSLAGGEQFF. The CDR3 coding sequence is TGTGCCAGCTCATTAGCGGGAGGTGAGCAGTTCTTC.